This is a list of T cell receptor beta chains from one sample in a study of T cell responses to AZD1222 COVID-19 vaccine. This table comes from immunoSEQ multiplex PCR, and its TCRdb copy is limited to in-frame clones, with some not included. The sample lists about 140,000 clones; roughly 92% were seen once. The specimen was peripheral blood, collected on day 0 of AZD1222 vaccination. Receptor source: an adult in good health. Each CDR3 is given with its conserved first and last residue. The order of the fields is clone size, J gene, D gene, V gene, CDR3 protein, CDR3 DNA. D genes are given only for firm matches. Only some rows state a clone size, as once, few, many or a class for expanded clones.

>NA|TRBJ2-3|NA|TRBV20-1
CSASRASYTDTQYF
TGCAGTGCTAGTCGGGCCAGTTACACAGATACGCAGTATTTT
>NA|TRBJ1-2|NA|TRBV28
CASSYGGLGDVYGYTF
TGTGCCAGCAGTTACGGCGGGCTGGGGGATGTCTATGGCTACACCTTC
>NA|TRBJ1-2|NA|TRBV27
CASSLVGGADGYTF
TGTGCCAGCAGTTTAGTGGGGGGCGCGGACGGCTACACCTTC
>NA|TRBJ1-3|NA|TRBV28
CASRPGTSKGYSGNTIYF
TGTGCCAGCAGACCTGGGACATCGAAGGGTTACTCTGGAAACACCATATATTTT
>NA|TRBJ1-3|TRBD1|TRBV5-1
CASSLYFVQGNSSGNTIYF
TGCGCCAGCAGCTTGTACTTTGTACAGGGGAATAGCTCTGGAAACACCATATATTTT
>NA|TRBJ1-5|TRBD1|TRBV10-2
CASSEDTQGDQPQHF
TGCGCCAGCAGTGAGGACACCCAGGGGGATCAGCCCCAGCATTTT
>NA|TRBJ1-5|NA|TRBV5-4
CASSLQGTSQPQHF
TGTGCCAGCAGCTTACAGGGTACAAGTCAGCCCCAGCATTTT
>NA|TRBJ1-3|NA|TRBV6-5
CASSYSKKDPIYF
TGTGCCAGCAGTTACTCGAAAAAGGACCCCATATATTTT
>NA|TRBJ1-2|TRBD1|TRBV5-5
CASSFRPNDNRDRDGYTF
TGTGCCAGCAGCTTCCGCCCAAACGATAACCGGGACAGGGATGGCTACACCTTC
>NA|TRBJ1-1|NA|TRBV3-1/TRBV3-2
CASTERGGHWGFTEAFF
TGTGCCAGCACCGAAAGGGGAGGTCATTGGGGGTTCACTGAAGCTTTCTTT
>NA|TRBJ2-7|NA|TRBV27
CASSLSQGVGYEQYF
TGTGCCAGCAGTTTATCCCAGGGAGTAGGCTACGAGCAGTACTTC
>NA|TRBJ1-5|NA|TRBV11-2
CASSSGHTSIGNQPQHF
TGTGCCAGCAGCTCTGGACATACCTCGATAGGCAATCAGCCCCAGCATTTT
>NA|TRBJ1-1|NA|TRBV19
CASSIEPMGVAEGEAFF
TGTGCCAGTAGTATAGAGCCCATGGGGGTGGCTGAGGGAGAAGCTTTCTTT
>NA|TRBJ1-1|NA|TRBV19
CASNTGSFNTEAFF
TGTGCCAGTAATACCGGGAGTTTCAACACTGAAGCTTTCTTT
>NA|TRBJ1-6|NA|TRBV9
CASSGGGSSYNSPLHF
TGTGCCAGCAGCGGAGGGGGGAGCTCCTATAATTCACCCCTCCACTTT
>NA|TRBJ1-3|NA|TRBV19
CASSIGYLNGLIGNTIYF
TGTGCCAGTAGTATAGGGTATCTCAATGGCTTGATCGGAAACACCATATATTTT
>once|TRBJ1-1|TRBD1|TRBV30
CAWGTGNAAFF
TGTGCCTGGGGGACAGGCAATGCGGCTTTCTTT
>NA|TRBJ1-2|NA|TRBV11-2
CASSLGRGITGYTF
TGTGCCAGCAGCTTAGGCCGAGGGATCACAGGCTACACCTTC
>NA|TRBJ2-5|TRBD1|TRBV10-2
CASSSGTGSLLEETQYF
TGCGCCAGCAGTTCCGGGACAGGGAGTTTACTTGAAGAGACCCAGTACTTC
>NA|TRBJ1-5|TRBD1|TRBV6-5
CASGEDRGNQPQHF
TGTGCCAGCGGCGAGGACAGGGGGAATCAGCCCCAGCATTTT
>NA|TRBJ1-1|NA|TRBV10-3
CAISQKRGTLNTEAFF
TGTGCCATCAGTCAGAAGAGGGGGACTTTGAACACTGAAGCTTTCTTT
>NA|TRBJ2-7|NA|TRBV6-1
CASSESNYEQYF
TGTGCCAGCAGTGAAAGTAACTACGAGCAGTACTTC
>NA|TRBJ2-2|NA|TRBV29-1
CSVGTFDTGELFF
TGCAGCGTTGGGACATTCGACACCGGGGAGCTGTTTTTT
>NA|TRBJ2-3|NA|TRBV30
CAWSQGSSSTDTQYF
TGTGCCTGGAGTCAGGGGAGCTCTAGCACAGATACGCAGTATTTT
>NA|TRBJ1-5|NA|TRBV19
CASSIRDQPQHF
TGTGCCAGTAGTATAAGGGACCAGCCCCAGCATTTT
>NA|TRBJ2-3|NA|TRBV9
CASSVSPTFTDTQYF
TGTGCCAGCAGCGTATCCCCGACTTTCACAGATACGCAGTATTTT
>NA|TRBJ1-1|NA|TRBV7-9
CASSQSGGTEAFF
TGTGCCAGCAGCCAATCGGGGGGGACTGAAGCTTTCTTT
>NA|TRBJ2-7|NA|TRBV18
CASSPALGASYEQYF
TGTGCCAGCTCACCTGCCTTGGGGGCCTCCTACGAGCAGTACTTC
>NA|TRBJ2-3|NA|TRBV9
CASSAHWDSLNTDTQYF
TGTGCCAGCAGCGCCCATTGGGACTCCCTGAACACAGATACGCAGTATTTT
>NA|TRBJ1-4|NA|TRBV5-5
CASSLGRPTNEKLFF
TGTGCCAGCAGCTTGGGGCGACCAACTAATGAAAAACTGTTTTTT
>NA|TRBJ1-2|NA|TRBV7-2
CASTIPGIYGYTF
TGTGCCAGCACCATCCCAGGGATCTATGGCTACACCTTC
>NA|TRBJ2-5|TRBD1|TRBV5-1
CASSWDSQETQYF
TGCGCCAGCAGCTGGGACAGCCAAGAGACCCAGTACTTC
>NA|TRBJ1-2|NA|TRBV7-2
CASSSWGRGDYGYTF
TGTGCCAGCAGCTCGTGGGGGCGCGGTGACTATGGCTACACCTTC
>NA|TRBJ1-2|NA|TRBV4-2
CASSQEGRLSNYGYTF
TGTGCCAGCAGCCAAGAAGGCAGACTTTCTAACTATGGCTACACCTTC
>NA|TRBJ1-1|NA|TRBV29-1
CSSREAVGAEAFF
TGCAGCTCAAGAGAGGCCGTTGGGGCTGAAGCTTTCTTT
>NA|TRBJ2-1|TRBD2|TRBV25-1
CASSDTSGSYNEQFF
TGTGCCAGCAGTGATACTAGCGGGTCCTACAATGAGCAGTTCTTC
>NA|TRBJ2-2|NA|TRBV2
CASTNTGELFF
TGTGCCAGTACAAACACCGGGGAGCTGTTTTTT
>NA|TRBJ1-2|NA|TRBV30
CAWSRSTRGNYGYTF
TGTGCCTGGAGTCGTTCGACACGGGGTAACTATGGCTACACCTTC
>NA|TRBJ1-3|TRBD1|TRBV19
CASSARGSRGNTIYF
TGTGCCAGTAGTGCCAGGGGGTCAAGAGGAAACACCATATATTTT
>NA|TRBJ2-2|NA|TRBV7-3
CASSLVGNGNTGELFF
TGTGCCAGCAGCTTAGTGGGTAATGGGAACACCGGGGAGCTGTTTTTT
>once|TRBJ1-5|NA|TRBV6-1
CASSEAMSGAGNQPQHF
TGTGCCAGCAGTGAAGCAATGAGCGGGGCGGGCAATCAGCCCCAGCATTTT
>NA|TRBJ2-2|TRBD2|TRBV7-3
CASSSSSLAVGGELFF
TGTGCCAGCAGCTCGAGCTCACTAGCGGTTGGCGGGGAGCTGTTTTTT
>NA|TRBJ2-3|NA|TRBV21-1
CASSKRGRGSGRAPRTDTQYF
TGTGCCAGCAGCAAAAGGGGCAGGGGTAGCGGGAGGGCCCCCCGCACAGATACGCAGTATTTT
>NA|TRBJ1-2|TRBD1|TRBV20-1
CSASTGGTLRGDGYTF
TGCAGTGCCAGTACAGGGGGCACCCTCCGTGGCGACGGCTACACCTTC
>NA|TRBJ2-7|TRBD2|TRBV2
CASEGGSYEQYF
TGTGCCAGCGAAGGCGGGAGCTACGAGCAGTACTTC
>once|TRBJ2-1|TRBD1|TRBV6-1
CASSEGAGGINEQFF
TGTGCCAGCAGTGAAGGGGCAGGGGGCATCAATGAGCAGTTCTTC
>NA|TRBJ2-1|TRBD2|TRBV24-1
CATSDQGLAGVGEQFF
TGTGCCACCAGTGATCAAGGACTAGCGGGAGTTGGTGAGCAGTTCTTC